The text below deals with one T cell receptor (beta chain). The CDR3 totals 11 residues. The germline V gene has CDR1 MNHNY and CDR2 SVGAGI (reference sequence). Trimming removed 5 bases at V and 7 bases at J, with 8 bases between. These data originate in a study of blood T cell repertoires in COVID-19. Study in general: The United States, Italy and Spain provided the acute and convalescent COVID-19 samples. The analysed material was cDNA or gDNA that came from T cells, B-cell-depleted T cells, or PBMCs.

In the original processing: Reference gene primers were amplified, and this amplification served to estimate nucleated cell counts. The data were produced by immunoSEQ multiplex PCR, yet TCRdb's version contains in-frame clones alone and is incomplete. V, J and clone size are taken as reported in that table, and D and trimming were inferred from the DNA itself. The table has 300,000 to 400,000 clones, 91% seen once. The sequence was obtained from a woman aged 18-30 years who had recovered from COVID-19. Sequences were obtained from peripheral blood. This chain links TRBV6-6 with TRBJ1-1, with D maybe TRBD1 (5 bases). CDR3 residues: CASSDSFEAFF. CDR3 coding DNA: TGTGCCAGCAGTGACAGTTTTGAAGCTTTCTTT.